This T cell receptor beta chain was found in a study of shared clonotypes between healthy human individuals. Study details: CD8 memory received one plate per donor, CD8 naive two, CD4 memory three and CD4 naive three.

The assay was carried out at the deep level. Under the authors' procedure: Junction-only immunoSEQ sequences carried no quality scores, so filtering differed. Clones were read by immunoSEQ multiplex PCR, and TCRdb kept only the in-frame ones, dropping some. The DNA gave D and trimming, while V, J and clone size come from that table. The table includes about 640,000 clones, roughly 78% detected once. Study results and limitations: Clonotype sharing across a few donors was observed for around 5% of naive CD4 clonotypes.

This clone came up once. The antigen is not known. The sequenced material came from memory CD4+ T cells sorted from blood. Subset in this sample: CD45RA-negative fraction. The receptor comes from a woman younger than 45 in good health.

For the CDR3, the DNA is TGTGCCAGCAGTACCTCCGGGTCTAGCGGGAGTTATGAGCAGTTCTTC. This sequence encodes CASSTSGSSGSYEQFF. The genes are TRBV28 and TRBJ2-1, with TRBD2 identical over 10 bases. The CDR3 loop spans 16 amino acids. The V and J ends lost 5 bases and 8 bases, in that order; junction bases with no gene match: 12. Germline loops: CDR1 MDHEN, CDR2 SYDVKM.